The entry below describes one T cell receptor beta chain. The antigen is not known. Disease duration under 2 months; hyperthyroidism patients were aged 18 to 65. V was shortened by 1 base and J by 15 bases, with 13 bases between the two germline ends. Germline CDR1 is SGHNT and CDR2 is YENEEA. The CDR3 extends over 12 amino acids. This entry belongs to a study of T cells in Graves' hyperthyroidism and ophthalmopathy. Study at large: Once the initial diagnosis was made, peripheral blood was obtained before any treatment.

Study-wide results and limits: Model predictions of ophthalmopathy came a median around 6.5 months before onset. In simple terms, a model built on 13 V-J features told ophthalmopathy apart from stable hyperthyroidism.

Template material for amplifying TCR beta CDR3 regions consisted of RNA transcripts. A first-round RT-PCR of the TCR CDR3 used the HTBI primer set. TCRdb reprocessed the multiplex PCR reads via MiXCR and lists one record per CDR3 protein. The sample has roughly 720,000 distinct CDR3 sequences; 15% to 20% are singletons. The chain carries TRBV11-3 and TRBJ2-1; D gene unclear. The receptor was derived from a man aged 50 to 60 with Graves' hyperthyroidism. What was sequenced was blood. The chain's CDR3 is CASSLGGDGPFF. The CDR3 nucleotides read TGTGCCAGCAGCTTAGGGGGTGATGGTCCGTTCTTC.